Detailed here is one T cell receptor beta chain. Over several immunoSEQ plates, each subset's genomic DNA was distributed in even portions. Measured with immunoSEQ multiplex PCR; TCRdb has only the in-frame clones, and not every one. The sample yields some 1,100,000 clones, around three quarters seen once. Donors comprised healthy HIV-negative adults lacking recent acute infections or vaccinations. The V gene's germline CDR1 is MNHNY and CDR2 SVGAGI (reference sequence). The CDR3 covers 13 residues. The data were taken from a study of shared clonotypes between healthy human individuals. Sequenced sample: memory CD4+ T cells from PBMCs. Noted subset: CD45RA-negative fraction. The J gene is TRBJ2-6, the V gene TRBV6-6, with no clear D. The source of this sequence is a man younger than 30 in good health. Some clones in this sample may be carry-over from other donors' samples. CDR3 loop: CATMSSGANVLTF. For the CDR3, the DNA is TGTGCGACAATGTCTTCTGGGGCCAACGTCCTGACTTTC.